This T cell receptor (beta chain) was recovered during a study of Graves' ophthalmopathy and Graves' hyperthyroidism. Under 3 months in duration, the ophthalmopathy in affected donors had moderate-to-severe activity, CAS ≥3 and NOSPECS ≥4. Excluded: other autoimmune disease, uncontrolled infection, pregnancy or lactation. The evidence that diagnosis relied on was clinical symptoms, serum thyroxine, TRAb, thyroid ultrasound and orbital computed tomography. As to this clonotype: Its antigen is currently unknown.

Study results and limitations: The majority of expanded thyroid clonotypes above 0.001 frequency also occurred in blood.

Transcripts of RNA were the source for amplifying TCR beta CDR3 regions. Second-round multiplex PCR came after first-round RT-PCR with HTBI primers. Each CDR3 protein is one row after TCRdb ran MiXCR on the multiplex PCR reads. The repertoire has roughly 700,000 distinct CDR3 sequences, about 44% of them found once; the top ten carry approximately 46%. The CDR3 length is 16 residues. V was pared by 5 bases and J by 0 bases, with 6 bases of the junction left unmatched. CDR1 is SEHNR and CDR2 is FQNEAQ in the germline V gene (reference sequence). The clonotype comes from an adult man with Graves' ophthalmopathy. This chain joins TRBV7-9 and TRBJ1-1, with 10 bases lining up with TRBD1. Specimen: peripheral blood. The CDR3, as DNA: TGTGCCAGCAGCCTAGACAGGGGGCATTTGAACACTGAAGCTTTCTTT. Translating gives CASSLDRGHLNTEAFF.